Each of the 19 T cell receptor beta chains below was sequenced from the same sample in a study of Graves' ophthalmopathy and Graves' hyperthyroidism. RNA served as the template for amplifying TCR beta CDR3 regions. The workflow started with a first-round RT-PCR run with HTBI primers and then moved on to a second-round multiplex PCR. From the multiplex PCR reads, TCRdb called clonotypes with MiXCR, one entry per CDR3 protein. The sample has about 400,000 distinct CDR3 sequences, approximately 20% seen once. The sequencing sample was made of peripheral blood. These receptors all stem from a woman aged 18-29 years with Graves' ophthalmopathy.

This clonotype was recorded at least ten times. The CDR3 nucleotides read TGCGCCAGCAGCCAGATCGGTGGGGCAGCTAACTATGGCTACACCTTC. Translated: CASSQIGGAANYGYTF. The chain is built from TRBV4-3 and TRBJ1-2; D is possibly TRBD1 (5 bases). V lost 3 bases to trimming and J lost 0 bases, with 14 bases between them. Germline V gene lookup returns CDR1 LGHNA and CDR2 YSLEER. The length of the CDR3 is 16 residues.

The V and J genes are TRBV7-2 and TRBJ2-7; 8 bases match TRBD1. The CDR3 has 15 residues. Germline V gene lookup returns CDR1 SGHTA and CDR2 FQGNSA. V trimming: 5 bases; J trimming: 3 bases; junction bases outside the gene matches: 9. The CDR3 DNA is TGTGCCAGCAGCCGAGAGACAGGGGCGGGCTACGAGCAGTACTTC. Encoded protein: CASSRETGAGYEQYF.

This clonotype was observed at least ten times. The rearrangement uses TRBV28 and TRBJ1-1, with D maybe TRBD1 (5 bases). Germline V gene data show CDR1 as MDHEN and CDR2 as SYDVKM. CDR3 size: 15 residues. V lost 1 base to trimming and J lost 5 bases, with 14 bases between them. The chain's CDR3 is CASSLSGGAGTEAFF. The CDR3 bases are TGTGCCAGCAGTTTATCAGGTGGGGCGGGAACTGAAGCTTTCTTT. Supplemented by reference TRBV28 and TRBJ1-1, the full variable domain reads DVKVTQSSRYLVKRTGEKVFLECVQDMDHENMFWYRQDPGLGLRLIYFSYDVKMKEKGDIPEGYSVSREKKERFSLILESASTNQTSMYLCASSLSGGAGTEAFFGQGTRLTVV.

This clonotype has ten or more counts. The rearrangement uses TRBV11-2 and TRBJ1-5, with D uncertain. This CDR3 has 16 amino acids. Trimming removed 5 bases from V and 4 bases from J, with 18 bases in between. CDR1 is SGHAT, CDR2 FQNNGV, per germline. This chain's CDR3 is CASSPSDGPANQPQHF. The CDR3 DNA sequence: TGTGCCAGCAGCCCCTCGGACGGGCCGGCAAATCAGCCCCAGCATTTT.

This clonotype has a count of ten or more. V and J are TRBV7-9 and TRBJ2-7, with 7 nucleotides matching TRBD1. The germline V gene has CDR1 SEHNR and CDR2 FQNEAQ (reference sequence). This CDR3 is 15 amino acids long. Trimming at V came to 0 bases and at J to 6 bases, leaving 8 bases not matched to a gene. This CDR3 reads CASSLAQGSIGEQYF. CDR3 coding DNA: TGTGCCAGCAGCTTAGCACAGGGGAGCATCGGCGAGCAGTACTTC.

This clonotype was seen ten or more times. The chain combines TRBV6-4 with TRBJ2-6; 7 nucleotides agree with TRBD1. Trimming took 8 bases from V and 1 from J; bases not matched to a gene: 11. Germline CDR1 and CDR2: MRHNA and SNTAGT. The CDR3 is 17 residues long. The CDR3 DNA reads TGTGCCAGCCGCCTGAGGACAGGTCTTTCTGGGGCCAACGTCCTGACTTTC. Its translation is CASRLRTGLSGANVLTF.

This rearrangement joins TRBV10-3 to TRBJ1-2, with 9 bases identical to TRBD1. The CDR3 is 14 amino acids. V dropped 8 bases and J dropped 4; count of bases not matched to a gene: 8. In germline, CDR1 is ENHRY, CDR2 SYGVKD. The CDR3: CAIGDRASVYGYTF. CDR3 in DNA: TGTGCCATCGGGGACAGGGCTTCTGTCTATGGCTACACCTTC.

The genes are TRBV5-5 and TRBJ2-7; D not certain. The germline CDR1 and CDR2 sequences are SGHKS and YYEKEE (reference sequence). The CDR3 is 12 amino acids. The germline V and J ends were trimmed by 3 bases and 3 bases, with 7 bases remaining between them. DNA of the CDR3: TGTGCCAGCAGCTGGGATTTCTACGAGCAGTACTTC. This translates into CASSWDFYEQYF.

This clonotype showed up many times. One base away lies a much larger clone, so this may be a sequencing read error. The chain employs TRBV7-2 and TRBJ2-2, with D hard to call. The germline CDR1 and CDR2 sequences are SGHTA and FQGNSA. V gave up 6 bases and J gave up 5 bases, with 7 bases separating them. This CDR3 spans 12 amino acids. The CDR3 reads CASRDGTGELFF. Here the CDR3 DNA reads TGTGCCAGCAGAGACGGGACCGGGGAGCTGTTTTTT.

This clonotype was detected ten times or more. V gene TRBV27 combines with J gene TRBJ1-5, with 8 positions matching TRBD1. The V gene's germline CDR1 is MNHEY and CDR2 SMNVEV (reference sequence). The CDR3 runs 15 residues. Trimming cost V 4 bases and J 4 bases; bases outside gene matches: 6. Written as DNA, the CDR3 is TGTGCCAGCAGTTCCGACAGGGGCCCTAATCAGCCCCAGCATTTT. Its translation: CASSSDRGPNQPQHF.

This clonotype was observed many times. This chain connects TRBV5-1 to TRBJ1-2, with D perhaps TRBD1 (6 bases). The CDR3 is made up of 16 amino acids. Trimming left V 2 bases short and J 0 bases short, with 14 bases between. Germline assignment: CDR1 SGHRS and CDR2 YFSETQ. The CDR3 sequence: CASSLWAGDTNYGYTF. The CDR3 nucleotides read TGCGCCAGCAGCTTATGGGCAGGGGACACTAACTATGGCTACACCTTC.

This chain connects TRBV6-2 or TRBV6-3 to TRBJ2-7; tentative D call: TRBD2 (6 bases). From germline, CDR1 is MNHEY and CDR2 SVGEGT. The CDR3 is made up of 15 amino acids. V lost 4 bases and J 4 bases, leaving 17 bases between the germline ends. The CDR3 sequence is CASSLWGERTYEQYF. The CDR3 coding sequence is TGTGCCAGCAGTTTGTGGGGGGAGCGAACTTACGAGCAGTACTTC.

This sequence joins TRBV6-5 and TRBJ2-7; TRBD1 might be the D (6 bases). The germline V gene encodes CDR1 MNHEY and CDR2 SVGAGI. V shed 2 bases and J shed 4 bases, with 9 bases lying between them. The CDR3 is 13 residues long. Here the CDR3 reads CASSYAQGYEQYF. The CDR3 DNA is TGTGCCAGCAGTTACGCTCAGGGGTACGAGCAGTACTTC.

There are many counts of this clonotype. The J gene is TRBJ2-5, the V gene TRBV19; perhaps TRBD2 as D (5 bases). Germline V gene lookup returns CDR1 LNHDA and CDR2 SQIVND (reference sequence). The CDR3 consists of 15 residues. V was shortened by 6 bases and J by 2 bases, with 16 bases between the two germline ends. CDR3 DNA sequence: TGTGCCAGTAGCGGAGCGGAGAGGTTGCAAGAGACCCAGTACTTC. As protein: CASSGAERLQETQYF.

This clonotype was observed a handful of times. The V call is TRBV6-5, the J call TRBJ1-1, with D unresolved. Germline assignment: CDR1 MNHEY and CDR2 SVGAGI. This CDR3 has 16 amino acids. The V end was cut by 0 bases, the J end by 4 bases, with 15 bases between. This CDR3 reads CASSYSMLLEGTEAFF. The CDR3 region has the DNA TGTGCCAGCAGTTACTCGATGCTGTTGGAGGGCACTGAAGCTTTCTTT.

This clonotype occurred many times. The chain has TRBV6-2 or TRBV6-3 and TRBJ2-7, with 7 bases lining up with TRBD1. CDR3 length equals 16 residues. Losses at the gene ends were 5 bases for V and 0 bases for J; bases not matched to a gene: 10. Germline V CDR1 and CDR2: MNHEY, SVGEGT. The CDR3 loop is CASSIRQGYSSYEQYF. DNA of the CDR3: TGTGCCAGCAGTATCAGACAGGGCTACAGCTCCTACGAGCAGTACTTC.

This clonotype was picked up many times. CDR3 residues: CASSYGYGYEQYF. CDR3 DNA: TGTGCCAGCAGTTACGGGTACGGATACGAGCAGTACTTC. This chain links TRBV6-2 or TRBV6-3 with TRBJ2-7, with D unresolved. CDR1 and CDR2 from the germline V gene are MNHEY and SVGEGT. The CDR3 runs to 13 residues. V shed 2 bases and J shed 4 bases, with 9 bases lying between them.

This clonotype has a count of ten or more. The chain uses TRBV29-1 and TRBJ2-7; 12 bases match TRBD1. This CDR3 is 13 amino acids long. The germline CDR1 and CDR2 sequences are SQVTM and ANQGSEA. V was pared by 3 bases and J by 5 bases, with 2 bases of the junction left unmatched. In DNA form, the CDR3 reads TGCAGCGTTGAGGGACAGGGGGCGGACGAGCAGTACTTC. This sequence encodes CSVEGQGADEQYF.

This clonotype was observed at least ten times. This chain links TRBV7-2 with TRBJ2-5, with TRBD2 matching over 10 bases. CDR3 length: 16 amino acids. The V gene's germline CDR1 is SGHTA and CDR2 FQGNSA. V shed 3 bases and J 2 bases; nucleotides not matched to a gene: 6. The CDR3 nucleotides are TGTGCCAGCAGCTTGTTAGCGGGGGGAAGACAAGAGACCCAGTACTTC. Translating gives CASSLLAGGRQETQYF.